This T cell receptor (beta chain) comes out of a study of glioma-infiltrating T cells after dendritic cell vaccination. Data came from immunoSEQ multiplex PCR; TCRdb stores just in-frame clones and leaves some out. The sample has approximately 60,000 clones, around nine tenths seen once. Time point described: after dendritic cell vaccination, including at tumor progression/relapse. None of the glioblastoma patients had an isocitrate dehydrogenase mutation. In regard to this clone: Its matching antigen is unknown.

This CDR3 is built from 16 residues. Trimming left V 1 base short and J 2 bases short, with 9 bases between. The V gene's germline CDR1 is SNHLY and CDR2 FYNNEI. Study findings and constraints: Complete blood and tumor specimen sets were limited to few patients.

This chain connects TRBV2 to TRBJ2-6; tentative D call: TRBD1 (5 bases). The sequence derives from a human donor with glioblastoma. The sequencing used blood, collected after dendritic cell vaccination. CDR3 in amino acids: CASSEVQGAGANVLTF. Written as DNA, the CDR3 is TGTGCCAGCAGTGAAGTTCAAGGGGCTGGGGCCAACGTCCTGACTTTC.